This passage covers 20 T cell receptor beta chains from one sample sequenced in a study of OX40 agonist ivuxolimab in advanced cancers. Some clones are missing from TCRdb's copy, which holds only in-frame ones; the method was immunoSEQ multiplex PCR. This table has some 57,000 clones, approximately 89% appearing once. The material sequenced was CD4+ or CD8+ T cells sorted from blood, taken in a trial of the OX40 agonist ivuxolimab. These receptor sequences come from an adult with an advanced solid tumor such as melanoma, head and neck, liver or kidney cancer.

This clone appeared a single time. The chain recombines TRBV7-2 with TRBJ2-7, with TRBD2 matching 7 bases. The CDR3 runs 16 residues. The germline CDR1 and CDR2 sequences are SGHTA and FQGNSA. J lost 3 bases, V lost 1 base, and 9 bases had no gene match. DNA for the CDR3: TGTGCCAGCAGCTTAGGGGCTAGCGGTGCTTTCTACGAGCAGTACTTC. Protein sequence: CASSLGASGAFYEQYF. The full variable domain, rest sourced from reference TRBV7-2 and TRBJ2-7, is GAGVSQSPSNKVTEKGKDVELRCDPISGHTALYWYRQSLGQGLEFLIYFQGNSAPDKSGLPSDRFSAERTGGSVSTLTIQRTQQEDSAVYLCASSLGASGAFYEQYFGPGTRLTVT.

The V call is TRBV25-1, the J call TRBJ1-1; D might be TRBD1 (5 bases). The V gene's germline CDR1 is MGHDK and CDR2 SYGVNS. CDR3 size: 12 residues. V shed 8 bases and J shed 8 bases, with 15 bases lying between them. CDR3 nucleotides: TGTGCCAGCTGGGACCCCCCCTCGGAAGCTTTCTTT. Protein: CASWDPPSEAFF.

The chain carries TRBV5-1 and TRBJ2-1; no reliable D call. This CDR3 region has 16 residues. Trimming pared 4 bases from V and 5 bases from J, leaving 19 bases between. Germline CDR1 is SGHRS and CDR2 is YFSETQ. CDR3 region: CASSHRDSYRDNEQFF. In nucleotides, the CDR3 is TGCGCCAGCAGCCACCGCGATTCTTATAGAGACAATGAGCAGTTCTTC.

This clone was counted between two and nine times. The rearrangement joins TRBV9 to TRBJ2-3, with 10 positions matching TRBD2. The CDR3 is made up of 14 amino acids. V lost 7 bases, J lost 4 bases, and 6 bases stayed unmatched. Germline V gene data show CDR1 as SGDLS and CDR2 as YYNGEE. The CDR3 nucleotides read TGTGCCAGCGGGACCCTAGCGGGAGCAGATACGCAGTATTTT. This sequence encodes CASGTLAGADTQYF.

This clone has just one count. The rearrangement links TRBV7-2 to TRBJ2-3, with 9 bases fitting TRBD2. Germline V gives CDR1 SGHTA, CDR2 FQGNSA. J lost 3 bases, V lost 0 bases, and 4 bases had no gene match. CDR3 length: 16 residues. The CDR3 sequence is CASSLAAAGGTDTQYF. In nucleotides, the CDR3 is TGTGCCAGCAGCTTAGCCGCAGCGGGAGGAACAGATACGCAGTATTTT.

The rearrangement links TRBV10-3 to TRBJ1-2; D may be TRBD1 (5 bases). The germline V and J ends were trimmed by 8 bases and 6 bases, with 19 bases remaining between them. This CDR3 has 14 amino acids. The V gene's germline CDR1 is ENHRY and CDR2 SYGVKD. CDR3 protein: CAIGKQEAINGYTF. CDR3 coding DNA: TGTGCCATCGGAAAACAGGAGGCGATCAATGGCTACACCTTC.

Worth noting for this clone: A junction boundary mismatches the germline segment, possibly from a read error. The rearrangement joins TRBV7-2 to TRBJ2-7; D could derive from TRBD1 or TRBD2 (5 bases each). The CDR3 contains 16 residues. Germline values: CDR1 SGHTA, CDR2 FQGNSA. The CDR3 DNA reads as TGTGCCAGCACCTTAATGTCGGGGCCGACTATACACGAGCAGTACTTC. Translating it yields CASTLMSGPTIHEQYF.

This sequence joins TRBV5-1 and TRBJ2-7; D is ambiguous. V was clipped by 0 bases and J by 2 bases, with 12 bases between them. This CDR3 is built from 15 residues. The germline gives CDR1 SGHRS, CDR2 YFSETQ. The CDR3 here is CASSLDPVATYEQYF. Here the CDR3 DNA reads TGCGCCAGCAGCTTGGATCCTGTAGCTACCTACGAGCAGTACTTC.

The CDR3 loop is CATSGTGGMNTEAFF. The CDR3 DNA reads as TGTGCCACCAGCGGCACAGGGGGAATGAACACTGAAGCTTTCTTT. The chain has TRBV15 and TRBJ1-1; 8 bases line up with TRBD1. The CDR3 runs 15 residues. Losses at the gene ends were 5 bases for V and 0 bases for J; bases not matched to a gene: 5. Germline CDR1 and CDR2: LNHNV and YYDKDF (reference sequence). Complete variable domain (other parts from reference TRBV15 and TRBJ1-1): DAMVIQNPRYQVTQFGKPVTLSCSQTLNHNVMYWYQQKSSQAPKLLFHYYDKDFNNEADTPDNFQSRRPNTSFCFLDIRSPGLGDTAMYLCATSGTGGMNTEAFFGQGTRLTVV.

The rearrangement links TRBV28 to TRBJ2-7; 12 nucleotides match TRBD1. The CDR3 is 15 residues long. With 2 bases clipped from V and 7 bases from J, the junction kept 6 bases outside the gene matches. In germline, CDR1 is MDHEN, CDR2 SYDVKM. The CDR3 spells CASSLPGQGAKEQYF. The CDR3 DNA reads as TGTGCCAGCAGTTTACCGGGACAGGGGGCGAAAGAGCAGTACTTC.

The chain recombines TRBV9 with TRBJ2-2; tentatively, D is TRBD2 (5 bases). CDR1 SGDLS and CDR2 YYNGEE come from the germline V gene. This CDR3 has 15 residues. V was pared by 0 bases and J by 4 bases, with 10 bases between. CDR3 loop: CASSVGLAPTGELFF. The CDR3 coding sequence is TGTGCCAGCAGCGTAGGTCTAGCCCCCACCGGGGAGCTGTTTTTT.

V is TRBV7-9 and J is TRBJ1-1, with 9 bases fitting TRBD1. V was clipped by 3 bases and J by 7 bases; unmatched bases: 6. Germline V gene data show CDR1 as SEHNR and CDR2 as FQNEAQ (reference sequence). This CDR3 spans 14 amino acids. The CDR3 DNA is TGTGCCAGCAGCTTTACAGGGGGCGCGTATGAAGCTTTCTTT. Amino acid sequence: CASSFTGGAYEAFF.

J is TRBJ2-7 and V is TRBV5-6, with 9 bases matching TRBD1. CDR3 size: 15 residues. V shed 4 bases, J shed 7 bases, and the junction held 12 bases outside the gene matches. The germline CDR1 and CDR2 sequences are SGHDT and YYEEEE. CDR3 nucleotide sequence: TGTGCCAGCAGCAATCCGGGACAGGGTAGTGGGGAGCAGTACTTC. Translated: CASSNPGQGSGEQYF.

The chain carries TRBV7-2 and TRBJ2-7, with TRBD2 identical over 10 bases. Germline V gene sequence: CDR1 SGHTA, CDR2 FQGNSA. This CDR3 is built from 14 residues. V lost 5 bases to trimming and J lost 4 bases; unmatched junction nucleotides: 5. CDR3 DNA sequence: TGTGCCAGCAGCATTAGCGGGAGGACTTACGAGCAGTACTTC. Its translation is CASSISGRTYEQYF.

The chain links TRBV15 to TRBJ2-1; weak D call: TRBD2 (5 bases). V lost 8 bases and J lost 5, with 13 bases in between. CDR3 length: 13 amino acids. In germline, CDR1 is LNHNV, CDR2 YYDKDF (reference sequence). CDR3 region: CATSGLTHNEQFF. CDR3 coding DNA: TGTGCCACCTCAGGACTGACTCACAATGAGCAGTTCTTC.

This rearrangement joins TRBV19 to TRBJ2-7; maybe TRBD2 (5 bases). The CDR3 is 15 residues long. Germline V gene sequence: CDR1 LNHDA, CDR2 SQIVND (reference sequence). V lost 3 bases and J lost 5, with 17 bases in between. The CDR3 protein is CASSIGPGGFNEQYF. CDR3 DNA sequence: TGTGCCAGTAGTATCGGACCAGGCGGGTTTAACGAGCAGTACTTC.

The gene calls are TRBV9 and TRBJ2-3; 7 positions match TRBD2. Germline V CDR1 and CDR2: SGDLS, YYNGEE. The CDR3 consists of 16 residues. Trimming at V came to 4 bases and at J to 4 bases, leaving 12 bases not matched to a gene. In DNA form, the CDR3 reads TGTGCCAGCAGCCCCCAAGCGGCGGGAGAGGCAGATACGCAGTATTTT. Protein: CASSPQAAGEADTQYF.

This sequence joins TRBV28 and TRBJ2-7; TRBD1 is a possible D gene (5 bases). V lost 3 bases, J lost 2 bases, and 14 bases lay in between. This CDR3 has 15 residues. Looked up from germline, CDR1 is MDHEN and CDR2 is SYDVKM. The CDR3 region is CASSFWQGQTYEQYF. DNA for the CDR3: TGTGCCAGCAGTTTTTGGCAGGGCCAAACCTACGAGCAGTACTTC. The full variable domain, in which reference TRBV28 and TRBJ2-7 provide the parts outside the CDR3, is DVKVTQSSRYLVKRTGEKVFLECVQDMDHENMFWYRQDPGLGLRLIYFSYDVKMKEKGDIPEGYSVSREKKERFSLILESASTNQTSMYLCASSFWQGQTYEQYFGPGTRLTVT.

Points on this clone: Its ends do not fully match the called genes, so a read error is possible. CDR3 DNA: TGTGCCAGCAGTTACTCCCAGGGTCCAGGGGACTTC. Its protein is CASSYSQGPGDF. The chain uses TRBV6-6 and TRBJ2-5; possibly TRBD1 for D (6 bases). Per germline, CDR1 MNHNY and CDR2 SVGAGI (reference sequence). The CDR3 runs 12 residues.

This clone is judged medium-sized. This sequence joins TRBV29-1 and TRBJ1-1; no clear D gene. V was clipped by 5 bases and J by 2 bases, with 15 bases between them. CDR1 is SQVTM and CDR2 is ANQGSEA in the germline V gene. This CDR3 contains 14 residues. The CDR3 region has the DNA TGCAGCGTTAGACCCCCTCGCCAAAACACTGAAGCTTTCTTT. The encoded protein is CSVRPPRQNTEAFF.